Presented here are 3 T cell receptor beta chains from one specimen sequenced in a study of blood T cells in healthy people across ages (dated by TCRdb to the mid-2010s). Library generation was performed with 5' RACE. The instrument given in TCRdb is Illumina HiSeq 2500. The second PCR ran for roughly 7 to 11 cycles and used a J-beta primer mix along with a sample-barcoded 5' primer. Using fastp at Q25 and MiXCR, TCRdb reprocessed the public reads and kept productive beta chains. All rows with the same CDR3 protein become a single entry with the most common DNA and genes. This sample holds about 1.1 million distinct CDR3 sequences; 35% to 40% were observed only once. 13% of the sample is in the top ten clones. Source material: blood. These receptors were collected from a young man in good health.

The chain recombines TRBV12-3 or TRBV12-4 with TRBJ1-5, with TRBD1 matching over 7 bases. The J call may be incorrect, as the DNA end agrees better with TRBJ2-3. This CDR3 has 15 amino acids. In DNA form, the CDR3 reads TGTGCCAGCAGACCTACAGGGGATAGCAATCAGCCCCAGTATTTT. Its translation is CASRPTGDSNQPQYF.

The V and J genes are TRBV2 and TRBJ2-1; 14 nucleotides match TRBD2. The tail of the sequence fits TRBJ2-7 better, so the J call may be wrong. The germline CDR1 and CDR2 sequences are SNHLY and FYNNEI. The length of the CDR3 is 18 residues. The CDR3 DNA is TGTGCCAGCAGTGTGACTAGCGGGGGGGTCATCTCGTACAATGAGCAGTACTTC. It yields the protein CASSVTSGGVISYNEQYF.

The chain links TRBV20-1 to TRBJ2-3, with D perhaps TRBD2 (5 bases). V lost 3 bases and J lost 4, with 17 bases in between. The CDR3 has 15 residues. Germline V CDR1 and CDR2: DFQATT, SNEGSKA (reference sequence). CDR3 amino acids: CSARGKEGGPDTQYF. The DNA for the CDR3 is TGCAGTGCTAGGGGAAAAGAGGGTGGTCCAGATACGCAGTATTTT.